This T cell receptor (beta chain) was sequenced in a study of T cell changes during pregnancy in multiple sclerosis. This CDR3 region has 15 residues. CDR1 and CDR2 from the germline V gene are SGDLS and YYNGEE. V shed 4 bases and J shed 4 bases, with 14 bases lying between them. Here immunoSEQ multiplex PCR was the method, and the copy in TCRdb shows in-frame clones only, minus some. The repertoire consists of about 110,000 clones, with about 90% occurring once and the leading ten covering approximately 1.4%. The sample was peripheral blood, taken in the third trimester of pregnancy. This sequence originates from a female donor with multiple sclerosis, enrolled in a pregnancy study. The genes are TRBV9 and TRBJ1-4, with TRBD1 as a possible D gene (6 bases). The CDR3 bases are TGTGCCAGCAGCCGGCAGGACAGCCGTAATGAAAAACTGTTTTTT. This sequence encodes CASSRQDSRNEKLFF.